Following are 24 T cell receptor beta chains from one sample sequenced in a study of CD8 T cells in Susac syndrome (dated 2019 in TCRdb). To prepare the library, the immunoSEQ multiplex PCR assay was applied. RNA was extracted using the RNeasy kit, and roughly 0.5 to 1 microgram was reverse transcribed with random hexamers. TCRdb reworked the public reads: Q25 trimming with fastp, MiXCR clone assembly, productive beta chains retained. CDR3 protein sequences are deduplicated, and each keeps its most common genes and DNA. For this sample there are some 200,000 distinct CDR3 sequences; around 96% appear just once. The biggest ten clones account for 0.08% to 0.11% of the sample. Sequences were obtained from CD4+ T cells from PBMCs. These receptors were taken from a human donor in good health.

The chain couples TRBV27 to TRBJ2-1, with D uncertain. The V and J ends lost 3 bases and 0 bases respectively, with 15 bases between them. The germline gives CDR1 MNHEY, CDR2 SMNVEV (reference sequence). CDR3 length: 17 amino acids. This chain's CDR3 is CASSLGLGASSYNEQFF. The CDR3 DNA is TGTGCCAGCAGTTTGGGCCTAGGAGCGAGCTCCTACAATGAGCAGTTCTTC.

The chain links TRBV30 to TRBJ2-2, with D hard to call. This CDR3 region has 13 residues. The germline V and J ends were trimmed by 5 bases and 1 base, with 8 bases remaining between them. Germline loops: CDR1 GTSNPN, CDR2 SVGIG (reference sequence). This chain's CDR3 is CAWGRENTGELFF. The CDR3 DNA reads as TGTGCCTGGGGCCGCGAGAACACCGGGGAGCTGTTTTTT.

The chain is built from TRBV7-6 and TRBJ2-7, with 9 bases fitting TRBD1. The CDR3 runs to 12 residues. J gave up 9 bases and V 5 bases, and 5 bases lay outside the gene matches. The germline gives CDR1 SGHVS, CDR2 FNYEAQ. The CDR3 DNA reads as TGTGCCAGCAGCCCCGACAGGGGGAGGCAGTACTTC. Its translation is CASSPDRGRQYF.

CDR3 sequence: CASSTLDRVCGYTF. The CDR3 bases are TGTGCCAGCAGCACCCTCGACAGGGTCTGTGGCTACACCTTC. This chain links TRBV21-1 with TRBJ1-2; TRBD1 is taken as the D call from the table, unchecked against the DNA. TRBV21-1 represents a pseudogene. This CDR3 region has 14 residues.

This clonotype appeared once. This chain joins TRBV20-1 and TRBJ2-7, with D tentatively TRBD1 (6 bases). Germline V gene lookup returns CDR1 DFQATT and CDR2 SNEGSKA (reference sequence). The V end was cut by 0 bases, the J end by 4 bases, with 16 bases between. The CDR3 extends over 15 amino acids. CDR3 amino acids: CSARDNSRGWYEQYF. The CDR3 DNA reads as TGCAGTGCTAGAGATAATAGTAGGGGGTGGTACGAGCAGTACTTC.

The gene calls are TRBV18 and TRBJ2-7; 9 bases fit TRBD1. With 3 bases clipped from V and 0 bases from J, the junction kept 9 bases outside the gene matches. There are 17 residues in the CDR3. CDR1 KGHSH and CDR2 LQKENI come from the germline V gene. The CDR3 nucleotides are TGTGCCAGCTCACCGGGGGTAGGACAGGGGAGCTCCTACGAGCAGTACTTC. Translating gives CASSPGVGQGSSYEQYF.

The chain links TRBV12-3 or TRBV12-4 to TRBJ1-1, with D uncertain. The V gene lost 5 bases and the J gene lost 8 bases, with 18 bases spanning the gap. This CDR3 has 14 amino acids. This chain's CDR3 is CASSARAAVLEAFF. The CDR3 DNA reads TGTGCCAGCAGTGCACGAGCGGCAGTACTGGAAGCTTTCTTT.

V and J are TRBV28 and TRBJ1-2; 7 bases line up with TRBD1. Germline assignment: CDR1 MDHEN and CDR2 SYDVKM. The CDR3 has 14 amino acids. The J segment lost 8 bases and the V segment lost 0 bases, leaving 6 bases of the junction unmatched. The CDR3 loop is CASSLWRTGSGYTF. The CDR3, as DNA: TGTGCCAGCAGTTTATGGCGGACAGGCTCGGGCTACACCTTC.

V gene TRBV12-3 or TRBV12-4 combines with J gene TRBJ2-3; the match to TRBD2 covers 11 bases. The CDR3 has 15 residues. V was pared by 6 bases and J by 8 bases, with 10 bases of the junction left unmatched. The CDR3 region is CASRSSGRASGTQYF. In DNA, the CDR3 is TGTGCCAGCAGGAGTAGCGGGAGGGCCTCTGGTACGCAGTATTTT.

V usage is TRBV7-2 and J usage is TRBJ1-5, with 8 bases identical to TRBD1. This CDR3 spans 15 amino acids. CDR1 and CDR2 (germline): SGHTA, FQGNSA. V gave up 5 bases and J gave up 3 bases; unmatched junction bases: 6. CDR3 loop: CASSPGTGNNQPQHF. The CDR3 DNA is TGTGCCAGCAGCCCCGGGACAGGCAACAATCAGCCCCAGCATTTT.

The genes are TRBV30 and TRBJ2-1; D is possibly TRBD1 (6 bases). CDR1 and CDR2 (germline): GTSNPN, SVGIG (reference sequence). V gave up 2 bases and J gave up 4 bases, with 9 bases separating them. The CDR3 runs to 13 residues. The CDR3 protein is CAWSRRGYNEQFF. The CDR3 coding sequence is TGTGCCTGGAGTAGAAGGGGGTACAATGAGCAGTTCTTC.

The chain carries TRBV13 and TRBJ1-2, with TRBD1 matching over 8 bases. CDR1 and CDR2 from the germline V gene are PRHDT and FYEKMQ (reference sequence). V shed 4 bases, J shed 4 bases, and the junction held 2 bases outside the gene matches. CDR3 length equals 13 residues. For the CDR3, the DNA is TGTGCCAGCAGCTGGACAGGGACCTATGGCTACACCTTC. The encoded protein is CASSWTGTYGYTF.

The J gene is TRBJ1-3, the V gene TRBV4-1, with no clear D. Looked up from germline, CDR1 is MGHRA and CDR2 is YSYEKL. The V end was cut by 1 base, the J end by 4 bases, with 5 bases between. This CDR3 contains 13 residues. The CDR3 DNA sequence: TGCGCCAGCAGCCAAGTGGCGGGAAACACCATATATTTT. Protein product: CASSQVAGNTIYF.

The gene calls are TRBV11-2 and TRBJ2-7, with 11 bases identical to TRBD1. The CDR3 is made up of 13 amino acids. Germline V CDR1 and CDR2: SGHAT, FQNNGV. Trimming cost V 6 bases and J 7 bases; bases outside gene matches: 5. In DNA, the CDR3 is TGTGCCAGCAGTGGGGACAGGGGGAGAGAGCAGTACTTC. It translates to CASSGDRGREQYF.

CDR3 residues: CASATGYNEKLFF. The CDR3, as DNA: TGTGCCAGCGCGACAGGGTATAATGAAAAACTGTTTTTT. V gene TRBV27 combines with J gene TRBJ1-4, with 7 nucleotides matching TRBD1. Trimming removed 8 bases from V and 4 bases from J; junction bases left unmatched: 4. The CDR3 has 13 residues. Germline V gene lookup returns CDR1 MNHEY and CDR2 SMNVEV (reference sequence).

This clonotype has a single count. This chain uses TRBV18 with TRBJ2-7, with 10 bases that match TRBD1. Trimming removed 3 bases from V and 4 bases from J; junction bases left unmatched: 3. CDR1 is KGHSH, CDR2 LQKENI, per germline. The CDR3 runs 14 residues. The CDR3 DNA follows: TGTGCCAGCTCACCGTCGGGACAGGGGTACGAGCAGTACTTC. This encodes CASSPSGQGYEQYF.

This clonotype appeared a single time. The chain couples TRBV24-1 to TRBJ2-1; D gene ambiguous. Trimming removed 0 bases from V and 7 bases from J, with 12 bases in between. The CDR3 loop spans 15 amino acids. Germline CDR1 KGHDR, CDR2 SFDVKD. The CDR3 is CATSDLGVTRNEQFF. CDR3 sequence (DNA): TGTGCCACCAGTGATTTGGGGGTCACCAGGAATGAGCAGTTCTTC.

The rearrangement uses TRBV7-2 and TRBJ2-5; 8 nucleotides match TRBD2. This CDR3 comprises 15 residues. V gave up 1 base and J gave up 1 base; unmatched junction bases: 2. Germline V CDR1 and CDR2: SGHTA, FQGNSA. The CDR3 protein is CASSLVAGLQETQYF. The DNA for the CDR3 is TGTGCCAGCAGCTTAGTAGCGGGGCTCCAAGAGACCCAGTACTTC.

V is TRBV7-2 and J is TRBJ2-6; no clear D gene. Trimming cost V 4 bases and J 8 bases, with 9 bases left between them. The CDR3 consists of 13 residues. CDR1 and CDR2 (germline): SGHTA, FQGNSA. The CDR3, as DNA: TGTGCCAGCAGCTCCCCACCCTCCAACGTCCTGACTTTC. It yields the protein CASSSPPSNVLTF.

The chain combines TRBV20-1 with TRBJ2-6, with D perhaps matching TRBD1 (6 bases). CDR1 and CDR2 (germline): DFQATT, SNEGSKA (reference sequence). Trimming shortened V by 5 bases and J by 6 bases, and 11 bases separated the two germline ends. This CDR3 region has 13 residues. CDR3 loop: CSALGQPANVLTF. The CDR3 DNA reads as TGCAGTGCTTTAGGACAGCCGGCCAACGTCCTGACTTTC.

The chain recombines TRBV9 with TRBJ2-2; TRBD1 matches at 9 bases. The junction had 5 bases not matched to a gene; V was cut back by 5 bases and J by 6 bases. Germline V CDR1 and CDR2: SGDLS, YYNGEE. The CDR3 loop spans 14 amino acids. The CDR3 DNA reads TGTGCCAGCAGAGGGACAGGGAAGGCCGGGGAGCTGTTTTTT. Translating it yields CASRGTGKAGELFF.

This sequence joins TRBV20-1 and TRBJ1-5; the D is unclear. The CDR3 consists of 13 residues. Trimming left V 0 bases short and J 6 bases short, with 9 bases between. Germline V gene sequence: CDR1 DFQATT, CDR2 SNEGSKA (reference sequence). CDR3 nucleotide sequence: TGCAGTGCTAGAGATGAGTTAAGTCAGCCCCAGCATTTT. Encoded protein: CSARDELSQPQHF.

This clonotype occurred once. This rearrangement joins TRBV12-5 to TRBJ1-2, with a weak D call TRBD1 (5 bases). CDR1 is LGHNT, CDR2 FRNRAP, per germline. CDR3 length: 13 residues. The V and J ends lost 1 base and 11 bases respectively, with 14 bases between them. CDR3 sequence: CASGLDLTAGYTF. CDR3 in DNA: TGTGCTAGTGGTTTGGATTTGACAGCAGGGTACACCTTC.

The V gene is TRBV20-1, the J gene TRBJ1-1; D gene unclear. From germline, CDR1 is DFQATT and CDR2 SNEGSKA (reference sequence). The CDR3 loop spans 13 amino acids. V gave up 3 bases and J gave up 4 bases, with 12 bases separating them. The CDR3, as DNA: TGCAGTGCTAGCGCCCTTCCGAGCACTGAAGCTTTCTTT. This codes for CSASALPSTEAFF.